Given below is one T cell receptor (beta chain) in context. Its antigen is currently not known. Base-call qualities are not available, and no considerably larger clone is one nucleotide away. In total, more than 500 healthy bone marrow donors made up the cohort. At the time of sampling, every cohort member was nominally healthy, though immune exposures that went unrecorded were likely present. The donor was CMV seropositive and belonged to the group of over 250 seropositive cohort members. Every donor gave a peripheral blood sample, and the peripheral blood mononuclear cells from that sample were used for TCR beta sequencing. The Qiagen DNeasy Blood Extraction Kit was used to extract genomic DNA from the blood cell samples. This entry belongs to a study of cytomegalovirus exposure and HLA in healthy donors (dated by TCRdb to 2016 to 2017). About the study as a whole: An earlier analysis of 587 of the donors reported roughly 300 Gb of sequence data and around 100 million unique TCR beta sequences obtained from about 179 million T cells. An early release that covered roughly 600 HLA-typed donors contained around 330 gigabases of sequencing data and 75 million to 100 million unique TCR sequences. The genetic ancestry cluster associated with self-reported Caucasian donors included about 84% of the 300 to 400 genotyped donors. The study aimed to test whether signatures of past pathogen exposure could be identified by cataloging public T cell receptors. Using immunosequencing, the study profiled T cell repertoires from 666 subjects and related those repertoires to cytomegalovirus serostatus. Besides the first cohort of under 700 subjects, a separate validation cohort made up of 120 different subjects was used. To predict cytomegalovirus infection status, the study combined high-throughput TCR immunosequencing, statistical association of individual TCRs with disease status, and machine learning. A later analysis re-examined previously published TCR beta repertoires from 500 to 700 donors and added high-resolution HLA genotyping to investigate patterns of TCR occurrence. In the later analysis, no new phenotypic data were used to find candidate immune exposures; instead, reliance was placed on TCR beta sequences and their occurrence across donors. To decide whether each TCR beta V gene segment behaved as functional or pseudogenic, an earlier analysis of some 600 of the donors relied on high-throughput TCR beta sequencing. Donor age, sex, ethnicity and CMV serostatus were collected together with the repertoire data. A later genetic analysis took genome-wide SNP genotypes for about 60% of the roughly 670 donors and used that subset as a discovery cohort. Every discovery cohort repertoire had been produced on one sequencing platform. HLA typing covered class I and class II loci at four-digit resolution. Typing coverage differed by locus: A, B, C, DRB1 and DQB1 were typed in roughly 620-630 donors, DQA1 in approximately 520, DPA1 in over 600, and DPB1 in roughly 450. Roughly five DR-DQ haplotypes were treated as single units for association and clustering because of strong linkage in the cohort. Among about 410 genotyped donors of the cohort, an average of roughly 230,000 unique TCR beta nucleotide sequences was sequenced per donor, of which 15% to 20% were non-productive. Results the study describes overall, beyond this receptor: The authors suggested that the approach could potentially be extended to other disease states and immunological phenotypes. Because counts were too low, roughly 18 rarely observed V segments, including chromosome 9 orphons, were left out of the earlier analysis of about 620 of the donors. Most CMV-associated TCR beta chains appeared to be HLA-restricted in a later analysis, and the HLA associations seemed to be driven largely by CMV exposure. When HLA alleles, especially DR and DQ, strongly co-occurred, TCR associations were difficult to assign to individual alleles. A further reported finding was that TCR beta sequences accurately predicted the HLA-A and HLA-B alleles for most subjects in the first cohort. HLA typing was unavailable for some donors at each locus, so association tests used only the typed subset. In vitro tests confirmed that a few of the cytomegalovirus-associated TCR beta chains recognize cytomegalovirus antigens. A later genetic analysis reported fewer N-insertions in productive TCRs among donors in an Asian-associated ancestry cluster than the approximately 700-donor mean. An earlier analysis of several hundred of the donors showed that most TCR beta V segments appeared in productive rearrangements either about 90% or about 30% of the time, which broadly matched IMGT annotations. Correlated functional status among segregating V segments might reflect linkage disequilibrium, but an unknown experimental factor could not be ruled out. The cohort was sequenced for TCR beta chains only, and without alpha or paired-chain data the features that could be detected were limited. According to a later analysis, parvovirus B19, influenza, CMV and Epstein-Barr virus appeared linked to several top co-occurrence clusters. CMV serostatus was the only immune exposure information available for the cohort. Across donors, most TCR sequences were observed very rarely, whereas some public TCRs were present in many individuals. Specific HLA alleles were associated with 16,951 TCR beta sequences at a false discovery rate of 0.05 in a later analysis. Compared with equally common non-associated chains, HLA-associated TCR beta chains in a later analysis were more clonally expanded and had lower generation probabilities. The 87-base-pair reads could not distinguish some IMGT-functional V segments, including TRBV6-2 and TRBV6-3, so those segments were excluded. The classifier was reported to diagnose cytomegalovirus status with high specificity and sensitivity in both the original and validation cohorts. In a later analysis, TCR association rates were found to vary across HLA loci, with the most associated TCRs seen for DRB1 alleles and the fewest for HLA-C alleles. The study listed approximately 150 TCR beta chains as associated with cytomegalovirus. The sequencing pipeline was judged likely to have produced a cluster of highly shared sequence variants as a technical artifact. Sequencing depth was assumed to be roughly uniform across donors in the presence/absence analyses, though that assumption may not hold. A later genetic analysis associated a missense DCLRE1C variant with V-gene and J-gene trimming of TCR beta chains, and an independent cohort replicated the association.

From the cysteine through the valine, the CDR3 covers 16 amino acids. Just CDR3 DNA is preserved here, 48 bases in frame from base 1. According to the germline V gene (reference sequence), CDR1 reads MNHEY and CDR2 reads SMNVEV. Germline trimming: 5 bases from V, 1 base from J; junction bases outside gene matches: 8. The library was built by means of the immunoSEQ multiplex PCR assay. For the multiplex PCR, a mixture combining 60 forward primers for TCR Vbeta segments and 13 reverse primers for TCR Jbeta segments was used. A multiplex PCR assay on genomic DNA amplified the CDR3 region of rearranged TCR beta genes. The amplified TCR beta libraries were sequenced on the Illumina HiSeq System as 87-base-pair reads. Per the authors' processing: A later analysis tallied 70 million to 100 million unique TCR beta chains across the 650 to 750 repertoires, and approximately 11 million of those chains were shared by two or more donors. To remove PCR and sequencing errors, raw reads were error-corrected and collapsed into unique sequences using a nearest-neighbor algorithm that merged closely related sequences. Alignment of CDR3 sequences to IMGT reference sequences was used to assign V, D and J gene segments. Each retained sequence needed at least a six-nucleotide match to both a V gene segment and a J gene segment. A rearrangement counted as productive if the CDR3 had no stop codons and remained in frame with V and J, and every other rearrangement counted as non-productive. Following IMGT convention, CDR3 was defined as the stretch from the second conserved V-encoded cysteine to the conserved J-encoded phenylalanine. The earlier analysis of 587 of the donors excluded any sequence lacking an unambiguous match to a single V gene segment. In an earlier analysis of 500 to 750 of the donors, V segments were called functional above 56.7% productive rearrangements and were called segregating when the between-donor standard deviation exceeded 5%. A statistical classification framework was built for diagnosing cytomegalovirus status from the catalog of TCR beta chain sequences. V and J gene assignment, in a later analysis, came from comparing TCR nucleotide sequences with IMGT/GENE-DB human TR gene sequences. The TCRdist pipeline was used in a later analysis to assign CDR3 sequences and most-parsimonious VDJ recombination scenarios. A later analysis defined each TCR beta chain by its CDR3 amino acid sequence plus V-gene family, and excluded reads lacking a unique V-gene family. In a later analysis, approximately 640 highly shared, low-generation-probability nucleotide sequences were removed to address suspected cross-contamination and a sequencing artifact. For each public chain, a later analysis derived a clonal expansion index from normalized ranks of inferred template counts within each repertoire. A later analysis computed generation probabilities with a VDJ recombination model fitted to out-of-frame rearrangements, and checked the results against IGoR. Hypergeometric tests were used in a later analysis to score TCR-TCR, TCR-HLA and TCR-CMV co-occurrence, with a repertoire-size bias correction applied to the TCR pairs. A later analysis estimated false discovery rates by permuting HLA or CMV assignments 20 times. In a later analysis, co-occurring TCRs were grouped using DBSCAN, and TCRdist sequence similarity was added for clustering within HLA-allele-positive subsets. Co-occurrence clustering excluded repertoires with fewer than 30,000 or more than 120,000 public chains, plus five with anomalous nucleotide sharing. The source is immuneACCESS, and TCRdb retained only in-frame sequences with V and J called. Part of the clones is not carried over; for the studies checked, unresolved V genes explain less than half of this, and the remainder is unexplained. Clone size and V and J calls were adopted from that table, with D and trimming inferred from the DNA. The sample table holds roughly 160,000 clones, of which 70% to 90% were seen once. Approximately 2.5% of the sample goes to the ten largest clones.

The sample consisted of PBMCs. This clonotype was obtained from a man aged 30-40 years in good health and CMV-seropositive. This sequence uses TRBV27 and TRBJ2-7, with 10 middle bases fitting TRBD1. The CDR3 reads as follows: CASSRPGQGMSYEQYV. In nucleotides, the sequence is TGTGCCAGCAGTCGTCCGGGACAGGGGATGTCCTACGAGCAGTACGTC.